This entry describes one TCR beta chain. Its antigen remains undetermined. There are no base qualities to consult, and no much larger clone falls within one base. The sample originates from a study of cytomegalovirus exposure and HLA in healthy donors (dated by TCRdb to about 2017). Regarding the study in general: According to a later analysis, one platform produced both the 100 to 150 validation repertoires and the 666 repertoires of the first cohort. The study aimed to test whether signatures of past pathogen exposure could be identified by cataloging public T cell receptors. Besides the first cohort of under 700 subjects, a separate validation cohort made up of 90 to 150 different subjects was used. The study combined high-throughput TCR immunosequencing, statistical association of individual TCRs with disease status, and machine learning to predict cytomegalovirus infection status.

V and J are truncated by 0 bases and 5 bases respectively, leaving an intervening sequence of 17 bases. Taken from cysteine to phenylalanine, the CDR3 has 17 residues. The read is trimmed to its CDR3 DNA, 51 bases read in frame from base 1. The CDR1 and CDR2 encoded by the germline V gene (reference sequence) are LNHNV and YYDKDF. Preparation of the library involved the immunoSEQ multiplex PCR assay. The authors processed their data as follows. A statistical classification framework was built for diagnosing cytomegalovirus status from the catalog of TCR beta chain sequences. TCRdb obtained this table from immuneACCESS and retained in-frame rearrangements with V and J assigned. These tables miss some clones; where compared with another copy, unresolved V genes account for less than half of the shortfall, and the remainder is unexplained. V and J calls and clone size come straight from that table; D and trimming were deduced from the DNA. This sample has about 50,000 clones in its table, and 93% of those were observed once. The leading ten clones occupy under 2% of the sample.

On the study overall, not on this receptor specifically: All 120 or so repertoires were used to score co-occurrence in the validation cohort in a later analysis, because that analysis had no HLA typing for the cohort. Of the cluster scores, about 94% were above 0 in a later analysis, which found that TCRs clustered in the first cohort also tended to co-occur in the 130 or so validation repertoires. The study listed 150 to 200 TCR beta chains as associated with cytomegalovirus. The authors suggested that the approach could potentially be generalized to other disease states and immunological phenotypes. In vitro tests confirmed that a few of the cytomegalovirus-associated TCR beta chains recognize cytomegalovirus antigens. The classifier was reported to diagnose cytomegalovirus status with high specificity and sensitivity in both the original and validation cohorts. Most TCR sequences were observed very rarely across donors, whereas some public TCRs were present in many individuals.

Donors formed part of the validation cohort, which comprised 120 subjects and was distinct from the first cohort of 550 to 850 subjects. Sequenced: PBMCs. The receptor was isolated from a young woman in good health and CMV-seropositive. In this chain, TRBV15 is recombined with TRBJ2-1; TRBD1 could be the D gene, as 6 bases match. This receptor carries the CDR3 CATSRDPHRARNNEQFF. The DNA is TGTGCCACCAGCAGAGATCCCCACAGGGCCAGAAACAATGAGCAGTTCTTC.